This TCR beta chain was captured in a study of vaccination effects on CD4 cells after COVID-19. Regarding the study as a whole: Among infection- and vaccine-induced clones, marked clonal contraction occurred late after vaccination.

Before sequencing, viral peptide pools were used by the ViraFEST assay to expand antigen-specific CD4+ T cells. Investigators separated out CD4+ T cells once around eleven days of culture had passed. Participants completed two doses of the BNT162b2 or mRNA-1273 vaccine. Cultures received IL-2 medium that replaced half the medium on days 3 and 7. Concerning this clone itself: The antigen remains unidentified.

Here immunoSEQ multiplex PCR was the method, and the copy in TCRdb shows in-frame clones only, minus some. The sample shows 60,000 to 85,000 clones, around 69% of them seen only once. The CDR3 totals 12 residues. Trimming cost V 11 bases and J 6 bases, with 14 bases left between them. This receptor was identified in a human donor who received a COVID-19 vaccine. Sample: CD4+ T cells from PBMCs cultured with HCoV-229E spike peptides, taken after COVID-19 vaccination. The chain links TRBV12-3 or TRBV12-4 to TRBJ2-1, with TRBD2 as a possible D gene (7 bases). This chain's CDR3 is CAGGGAINEQFF. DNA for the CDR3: TGTGCCGGTGGGGGGGCGATCAATGAGCAGTTCTTC.